The 4 T cell receptor beta chains reported below all come from one sample, sequenced in a study of shared clonotypes between healthy human individuals. Assay used: immunoSEQ multiplex PCR; TCRdb lists only in-frame clones, some missing. The data contain roughly 700,000 clones, roughly 88% of them singletons. The source material was memory CD8+ T cells from PBMCs. Documented subset: CD45RO+ cells pooled with CCR7-negative TemRA cells. These receptors came from a man aged 18 to 35 in good health. Some clones in this sample may be carry-over from other donors' samples.

The gene calls are TRBV7-9 and TRBJ2-7; possible D gene TRBD1, 6 bases. In germline, CDR1 is SEHNR, CDR2 FQNEAQ (reference sequence). This CDR3 region has 19 residues. V was cut by 4 bases and J by 2 bases, with 27 bases left in between. The DNA of the CDR3 is TGTGCCAGCAGCTCCCGCGTTCTGGCCCGGGACATTGAAACCTACGAGCAGTACTTC. Its protein product is CASSSRVLARDIETYEQYF.

This chain connects TRBV9 to TRBJ2-2; perhaps TRBD2 as D (6 bases). V lost 0 bases and J 0 bases, leaving 9 bases between the germline ends. This CDR3 is built from 16 residues. Per germline, CDR1 SGDLS and CDR2 YYNGEE. The CDR3 reads CASSVGGNPNTGELFF. CDR3 nucleotides: TGTGCCAGCAGCGTAGGCGGGAACCCGAACACCGGGGAGCTGTTTTTT.

The genes are TRBV27 and TRBJ2-1, with D unresolved. With 2 bases removed from V and 1 base from J, the gap between germline ends came to 9 bases. CDR1 and CDR2 from the germline V gene are MNHEY and SMNVEV (reference sequence). The CDR3 is 15 amino acids. The CDR3 reads CASSLMPDSYNEQFF. CDR3 bases: TGTGCCAGCAGTTTAATGCCTGATTCCTACAATGAGCAGTTCTTC.

V gene TRBV4-1 combines with J gene TRBJ2-1; D perhaps matches TRBD1 (6 bases). The V gene lost 7 bases and the J gene lost 4 bases, with 17 bases spanning the gap. Germline V CDR1 and CDR2: MGHRA, YSYEKL. CDR3 size: 15 residues. In DNA, the CDR3 is TGCGCCAGCACGCTCAGGACAGCCAATTACAATGAGCAGTTCTTC. It encodes CASTLRTANYNEQFF.